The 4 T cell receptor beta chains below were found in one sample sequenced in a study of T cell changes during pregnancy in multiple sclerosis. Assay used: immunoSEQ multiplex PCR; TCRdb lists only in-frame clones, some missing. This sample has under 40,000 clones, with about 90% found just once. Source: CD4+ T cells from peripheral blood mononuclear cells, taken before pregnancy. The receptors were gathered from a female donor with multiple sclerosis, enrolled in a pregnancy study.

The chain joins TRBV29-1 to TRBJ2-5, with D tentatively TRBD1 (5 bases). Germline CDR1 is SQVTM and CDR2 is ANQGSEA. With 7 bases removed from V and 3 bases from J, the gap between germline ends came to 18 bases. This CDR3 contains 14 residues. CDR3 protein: CSADLGRAEETQYF. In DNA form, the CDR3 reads TGCAGCGCTGATCTGGGCAGGGCGGAAGAGACCCAGTACTTC.

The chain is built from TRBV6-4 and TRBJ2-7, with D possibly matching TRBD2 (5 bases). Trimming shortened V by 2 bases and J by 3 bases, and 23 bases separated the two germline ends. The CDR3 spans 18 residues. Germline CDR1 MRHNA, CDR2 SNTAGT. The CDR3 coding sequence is TGTGCCAGCAGTGACGACGTCTCTGGGCTAGCCTATCACTACGAGCAGTACTTC. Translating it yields CASSDDVSGLAYHYEQYF.

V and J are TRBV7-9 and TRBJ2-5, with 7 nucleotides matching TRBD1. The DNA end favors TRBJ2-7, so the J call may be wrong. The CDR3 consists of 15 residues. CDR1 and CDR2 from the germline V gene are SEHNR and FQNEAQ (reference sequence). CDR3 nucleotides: TGTGCCAGCAGCCCCCTCGACAGGGACCTTCCCGAGCAGTACTTC. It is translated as CASSPLDRDLPEQYF.

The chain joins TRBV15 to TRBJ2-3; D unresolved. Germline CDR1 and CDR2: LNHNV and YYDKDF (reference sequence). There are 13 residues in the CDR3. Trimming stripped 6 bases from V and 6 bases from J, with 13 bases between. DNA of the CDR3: TGTGCCACCAGACGCGGCGCCGGGGATACGCAGTATTTT. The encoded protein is CATRRGAGDTQYF. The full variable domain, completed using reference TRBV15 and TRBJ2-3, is DAMVIQNPRYQVTQFGKPVTLSCSQTLNHNVMYWYQQKSSQAPKLLFHYYDKDFNNEADTPDNFQSRRPNTSFCFLDIRSPGLGDTAMYLCATRRGAGDTQYFGPGTRLTVL.